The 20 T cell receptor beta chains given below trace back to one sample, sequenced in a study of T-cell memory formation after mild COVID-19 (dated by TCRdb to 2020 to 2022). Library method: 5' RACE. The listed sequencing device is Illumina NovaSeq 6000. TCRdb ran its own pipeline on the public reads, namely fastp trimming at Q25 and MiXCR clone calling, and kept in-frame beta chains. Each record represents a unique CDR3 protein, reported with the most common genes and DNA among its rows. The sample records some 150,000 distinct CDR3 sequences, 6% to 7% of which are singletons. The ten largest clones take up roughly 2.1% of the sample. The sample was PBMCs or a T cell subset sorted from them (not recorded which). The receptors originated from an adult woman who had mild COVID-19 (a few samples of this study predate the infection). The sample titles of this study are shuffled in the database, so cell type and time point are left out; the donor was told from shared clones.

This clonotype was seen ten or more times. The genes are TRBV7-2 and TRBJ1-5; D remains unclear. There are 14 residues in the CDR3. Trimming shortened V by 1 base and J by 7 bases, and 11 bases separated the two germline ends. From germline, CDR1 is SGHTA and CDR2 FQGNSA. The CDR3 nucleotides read TGTGCCAGCAGCTTAGGGGGAGGCGGCCAGCCCCAGCATTTT. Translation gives CASSLGGGGQPQHF.

Written as DNA, the CDR3 is TGTGCCAGCAGCTCGACTGGGACAGGGGGGAAAGCTTTCTTT. Encoded protein: CASSSTGTGGKAFF. The rearrangement uses TRBV7-9 and TRBJ1-1, with 11 positions matching TRBD1. The V gene end was trimmed by 4 bases and the J gene end by 9 bases; junction bases not matched to a gene: 7. This CDR3 comprises 14 residues. Per germline, CDR1 SEHNR and CDR2 FQNEAQ (reference sequence).

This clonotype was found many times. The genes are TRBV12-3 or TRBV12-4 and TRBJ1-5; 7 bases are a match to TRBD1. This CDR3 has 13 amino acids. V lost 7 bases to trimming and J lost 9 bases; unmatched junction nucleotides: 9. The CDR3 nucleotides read TGTGCCAGCACCCGAGAAGGGGGCTGGCCCCAGCATTTT. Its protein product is CASTREGGWPQHF.

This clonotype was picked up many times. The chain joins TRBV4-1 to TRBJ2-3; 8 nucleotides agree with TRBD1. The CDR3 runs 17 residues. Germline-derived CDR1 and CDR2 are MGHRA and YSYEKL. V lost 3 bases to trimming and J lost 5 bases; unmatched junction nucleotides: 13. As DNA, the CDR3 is TGCGCCAGCAGCCAGGAACCGGGACAGGCTCTAAAAGATACGCAGTATTTT. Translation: CASSQEPGQALKDTQYF.

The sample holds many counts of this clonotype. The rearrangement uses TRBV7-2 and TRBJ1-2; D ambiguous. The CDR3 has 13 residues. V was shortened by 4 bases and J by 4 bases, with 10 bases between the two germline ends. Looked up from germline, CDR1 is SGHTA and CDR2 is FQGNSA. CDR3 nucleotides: TGTGCCAGCAGCTCGGACCCGCTCTATGGCTACACCTTC. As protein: CASSSDPLYGYTF.

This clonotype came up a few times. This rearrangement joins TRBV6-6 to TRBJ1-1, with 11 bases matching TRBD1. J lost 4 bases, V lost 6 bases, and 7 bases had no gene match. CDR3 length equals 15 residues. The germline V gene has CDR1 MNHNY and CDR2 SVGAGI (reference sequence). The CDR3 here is CASSPRTGGITEAFF. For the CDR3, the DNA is TGTGCCAGCAGCCCTAGGACAGGGGGCATCACTGAAGCTTTCTTT.

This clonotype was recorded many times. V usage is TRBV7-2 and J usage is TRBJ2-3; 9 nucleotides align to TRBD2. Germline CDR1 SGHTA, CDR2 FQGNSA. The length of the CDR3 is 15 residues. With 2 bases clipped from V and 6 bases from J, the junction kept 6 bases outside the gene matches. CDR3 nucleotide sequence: TGTGCCAGCAGCTTAATGCGGGGGGGCCGCGATACGCAGTATTTT. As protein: CASSLMRGGRDTQYF. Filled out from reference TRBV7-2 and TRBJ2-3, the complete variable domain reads GAGVSQSPSNKVTEKGKDVELRCDPISGHTALYWYRQSLGQGLEFLIYFQGNSAPDKSGLPSDRFSAERTGGSVSTLTIQRTQQEDSAVYLCASSLMRGGRDTQYFGPGTRLTVL.

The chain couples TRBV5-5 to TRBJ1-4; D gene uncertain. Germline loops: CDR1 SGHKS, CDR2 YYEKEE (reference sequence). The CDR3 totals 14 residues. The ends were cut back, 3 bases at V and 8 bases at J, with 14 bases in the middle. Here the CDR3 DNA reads TGTGCCAGCAGCTATGGCGCGGGAGGGGAAAAACTGTTTTTT. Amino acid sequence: CASSYGAGGEKLFF.

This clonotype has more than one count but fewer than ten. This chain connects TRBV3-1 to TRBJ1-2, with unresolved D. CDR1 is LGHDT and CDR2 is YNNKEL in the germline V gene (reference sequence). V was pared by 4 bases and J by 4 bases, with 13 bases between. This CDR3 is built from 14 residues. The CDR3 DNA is TGTGCCAGCAGCCGAAGGGCTAGCGCCTATGGCTACACCTTC. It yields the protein CASSRRASAYGYTF.

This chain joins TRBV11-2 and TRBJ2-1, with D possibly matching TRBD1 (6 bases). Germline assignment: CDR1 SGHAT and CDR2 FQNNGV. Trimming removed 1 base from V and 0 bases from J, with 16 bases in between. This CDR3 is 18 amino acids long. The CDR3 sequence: CASSLGWGHISSYNEQFF. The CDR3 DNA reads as TGTGCCAGCAGCTTAGGTTGGGGGCACATAAGCTCCTACAATGAGCAGTTCTTC.

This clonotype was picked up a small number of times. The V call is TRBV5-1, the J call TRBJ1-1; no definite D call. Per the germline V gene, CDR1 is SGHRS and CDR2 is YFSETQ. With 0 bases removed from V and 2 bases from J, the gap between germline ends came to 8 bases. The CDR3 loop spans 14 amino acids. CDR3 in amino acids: CASSLEVDNTEAFF. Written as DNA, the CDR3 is TGCGCCAGCAGCTTGGAGGTAGACAACACTGAAGCTTTCTTT.

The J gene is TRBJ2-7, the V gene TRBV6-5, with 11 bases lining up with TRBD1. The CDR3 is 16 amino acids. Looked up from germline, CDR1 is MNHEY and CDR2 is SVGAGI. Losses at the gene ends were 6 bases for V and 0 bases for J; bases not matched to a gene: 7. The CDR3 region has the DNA TGTGCCAGCAGACCTTCCGGGACAGGGGGCTCCTACGAGCAGTACGTC. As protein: CASRPSGTGGSYEQYV.

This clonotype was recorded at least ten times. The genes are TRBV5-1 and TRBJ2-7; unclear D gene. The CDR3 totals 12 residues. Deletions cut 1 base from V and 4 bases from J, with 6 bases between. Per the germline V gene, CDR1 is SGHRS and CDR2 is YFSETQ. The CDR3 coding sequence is TGCGCCAGCAGCTTGTGGGGTTACGAGCAGTACTTC. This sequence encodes CASSLWGYEQYF.

The CDR3: CSAGELWPPNYGYTF. The DNA of the CDR3 is TGCAGTGCTGGTGAACTATGGCCCCCTAACTATGGCTACACCTTC. This chain links TRBV20-1 with TRBJ1-2; D is uncertain. Per germline, CDR1 DFQATT and CDR2 SNEGSKA (reference sequence). V lost 5 bases and J lost 0, with 16 bases in between. The CDR3 sequence is 15 residues long.

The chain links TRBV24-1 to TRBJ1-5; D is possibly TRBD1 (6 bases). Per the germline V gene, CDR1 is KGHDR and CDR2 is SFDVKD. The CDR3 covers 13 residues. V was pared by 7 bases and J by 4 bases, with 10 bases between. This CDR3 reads CATRGAGNQPQHF. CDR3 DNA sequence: TGTGCCACCAGGGGGGCAGGGAATCAGCCCCAGCATTTT.

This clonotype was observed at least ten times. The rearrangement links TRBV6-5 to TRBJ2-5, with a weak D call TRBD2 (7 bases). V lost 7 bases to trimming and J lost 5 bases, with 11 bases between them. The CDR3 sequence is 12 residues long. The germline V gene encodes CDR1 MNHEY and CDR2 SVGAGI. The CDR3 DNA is TGTGCCAGCATGAGGGGGGGGGAGACCCAGTACTTC. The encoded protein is CASMRGGETQYF.

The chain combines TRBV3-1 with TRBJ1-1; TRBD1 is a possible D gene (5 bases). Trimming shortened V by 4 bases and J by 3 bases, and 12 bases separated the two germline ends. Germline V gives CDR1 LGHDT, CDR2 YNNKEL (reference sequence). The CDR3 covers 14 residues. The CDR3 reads CASSRSGLDTEAFF. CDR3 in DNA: TGTGCCAGCAGCCGCTCAGGGCTGGACACTGAAGCTTTCTTT.

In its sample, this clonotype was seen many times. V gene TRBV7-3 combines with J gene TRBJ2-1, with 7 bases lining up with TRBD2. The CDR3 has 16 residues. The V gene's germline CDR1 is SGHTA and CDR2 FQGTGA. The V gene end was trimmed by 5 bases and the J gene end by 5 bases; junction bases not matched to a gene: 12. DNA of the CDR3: TGTGCCAGCAGCCAAACGGGAGGAACTAAACACAATGAGCAGTTCTTC. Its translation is CASSQTGGTKHNEQFF. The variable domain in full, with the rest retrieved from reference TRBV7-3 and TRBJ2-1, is GAGVSQTPSNKVTEKGKYVELRCDPISGHTALYWYRQSLGQGPEFLIYFQGTGAADDSGLPNDRFFAVRPEGSVSTLKIQRTERGDSAVYLCASSQTGGTKHNEQFFGPGTRLTVL.

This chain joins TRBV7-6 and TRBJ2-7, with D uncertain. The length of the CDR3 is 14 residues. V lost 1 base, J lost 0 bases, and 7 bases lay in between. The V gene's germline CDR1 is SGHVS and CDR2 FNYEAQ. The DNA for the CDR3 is TGTGCCAGCAGCTTAGGCCCCGGCTCCTACGAGCAGTACTTC. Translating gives CASSLGPGSYEQYF.

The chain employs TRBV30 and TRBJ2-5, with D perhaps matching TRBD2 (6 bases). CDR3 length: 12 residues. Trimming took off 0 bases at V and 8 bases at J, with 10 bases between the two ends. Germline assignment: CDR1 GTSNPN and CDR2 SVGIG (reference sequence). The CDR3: CAWSVGTSTQYF. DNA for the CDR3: TGTGCCTGGAGTGTAGGGACTTCAACCCAGTACTTC.